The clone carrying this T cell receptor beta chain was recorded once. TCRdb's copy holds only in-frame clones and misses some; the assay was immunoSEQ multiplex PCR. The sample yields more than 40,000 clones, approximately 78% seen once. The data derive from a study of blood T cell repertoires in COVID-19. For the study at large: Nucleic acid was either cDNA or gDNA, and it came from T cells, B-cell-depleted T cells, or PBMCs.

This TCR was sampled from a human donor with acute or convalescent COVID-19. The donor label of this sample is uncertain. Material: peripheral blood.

The CDR3 DNA follows: TGTGCCAGCACCATCCTTAGACAGGGACGAGAAGGAGCGGGCACCGGGGAGCTGTTTTTT. Protein sequence: CASTILRQGREGAGTGELFF. This sequence joins TRBV27 and TRBJ2-2; possible D gene TRBD1, 7 bases. V shed 7 bases and J shed 4 bases, with 31 bases lying between them. The CDR3 extends over 20 amino acids. Germline CDR1 reads MNHEY; CDR2 reads SMNVEV (reference sequence).